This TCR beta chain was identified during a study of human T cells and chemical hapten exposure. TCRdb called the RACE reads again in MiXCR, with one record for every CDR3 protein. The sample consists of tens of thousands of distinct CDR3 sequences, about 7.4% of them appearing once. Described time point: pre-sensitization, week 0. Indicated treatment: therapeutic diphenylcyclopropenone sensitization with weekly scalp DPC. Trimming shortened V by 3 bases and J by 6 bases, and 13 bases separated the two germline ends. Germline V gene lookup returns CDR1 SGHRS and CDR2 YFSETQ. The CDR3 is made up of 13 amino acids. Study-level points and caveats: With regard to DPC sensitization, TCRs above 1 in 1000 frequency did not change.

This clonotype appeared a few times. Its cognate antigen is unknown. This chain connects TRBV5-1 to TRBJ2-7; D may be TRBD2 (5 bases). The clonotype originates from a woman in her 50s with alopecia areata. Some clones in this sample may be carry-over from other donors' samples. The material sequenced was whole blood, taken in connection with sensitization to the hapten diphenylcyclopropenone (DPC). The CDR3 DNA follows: TGCGCCAGCAGCTCCCACGTAGCGAGCGAGCAGTACTTC. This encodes CASSSHVASEQYF.